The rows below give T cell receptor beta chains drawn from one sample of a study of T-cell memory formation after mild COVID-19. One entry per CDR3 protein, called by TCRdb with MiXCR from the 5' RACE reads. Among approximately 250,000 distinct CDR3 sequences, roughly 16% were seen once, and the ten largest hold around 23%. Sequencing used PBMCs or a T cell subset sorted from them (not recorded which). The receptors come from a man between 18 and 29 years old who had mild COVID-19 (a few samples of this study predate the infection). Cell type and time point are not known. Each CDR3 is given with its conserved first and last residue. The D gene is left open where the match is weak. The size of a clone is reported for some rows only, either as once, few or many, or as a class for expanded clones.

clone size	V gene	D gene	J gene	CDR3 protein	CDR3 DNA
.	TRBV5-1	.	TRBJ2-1	CASSLRGGQSTYNEQFF	TGCGCCAGCAGCTTGAGGGGGGGACAATCCACCTACAATGAGCAGTTCTTC
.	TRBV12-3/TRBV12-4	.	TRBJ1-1	CASSTEQGNTEAFF	TGTGCCAGCAGTACAGAACAGGGGAACACTGAAGCTTTCTTT
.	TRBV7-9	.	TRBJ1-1	CASSPSGGKNTEAFF	TGTGCCAGCAGCCCCTCCGGGGGGAAGAACACTGAAGCTTTCTTT
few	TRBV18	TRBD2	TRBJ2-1	CASSPPSGYNEQFF	TGTGCCAGCTCACCGCCTAGCGGGTACAATGAGCAGTTCTTC
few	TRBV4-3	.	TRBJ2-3	CASSQDGLSWGTDTQYF	TGCGCCAGCAGCCAAGACGGGCTTAGTTGGGGCACAGATACGCAGTATTTT
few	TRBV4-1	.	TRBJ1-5	CASSQDGVWQGQRNQPQHF	TGCGCCAGCAGCCAAGATGGCGTCTGGCAGGGGCAACGCAATCAGCCCCAGCATTTT
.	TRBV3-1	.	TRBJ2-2	CASSQVQGGPGELFF	TGTGCCAGCAGCCAAGTGCAGGGAGGTCCCGGGGAGCTGTTTTTT
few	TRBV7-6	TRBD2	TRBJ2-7	CASSSSGGAHDEQYF	TGTGCCAGCAGCTCGAGCGGGGGGGCGCACGACGAGCAGTACTTC
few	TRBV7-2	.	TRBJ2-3	CASTTPRGSTDTQYF	TGTGCCAGCACCACTCCGAGGGGGAGCACAGATACGCAGTATTTT
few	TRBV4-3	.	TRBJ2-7	CASSHPSRGLYEQYF	TGCGCCAGCAGCCACCCCTCGAGGGGTCTCTACGAGCAGTACTTC
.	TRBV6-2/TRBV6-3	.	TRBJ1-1	CASSYAWGANTEAFF	TGTGCCAGCAGTTACGCTTGGGGTGCGAACACTGAAGCTTTCTTT
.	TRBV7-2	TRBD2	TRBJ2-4	CASSLYPTSGGINIQYF	TGTGCCAGCAGCTTATATCCTACCAGCGGGGGTATAAACATTCAGTACTTC
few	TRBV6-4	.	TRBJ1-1	CASSEKGLGNTEAFF	TGTGCCAGCAGTGAGAAAGGGTTGGGGAACACTGAAGCTTTCTTT
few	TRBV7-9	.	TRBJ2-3	CASSASGLARDTDTQYF	TGTGCCAGCAGCGCCAGTGGTTTGGCTAGGGATACAGATACGCAGTATTTT
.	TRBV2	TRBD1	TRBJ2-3	CAGTTGQVLPDTQYF	TGTGCCGGTACCACGGGACAGGTGCTTCCAGATACGCAGTATTTT
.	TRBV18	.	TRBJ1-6	CASSPPLGNSPLHF	TGTGCCAGCTCACCACCGCTGGGGAATTCACCCCTCCACTTT
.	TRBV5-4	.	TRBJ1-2	CASSSPTANYGYTF	TGTGCCAGCAGCTCCCCGACAGCCAACTATGGCTACACCTTC
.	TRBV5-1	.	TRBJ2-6	CASSLDGRIELLSGSGANVLTF	TGCGCCAGCAGCTTGGATGGACGGATTGAGCTGCTTTCTGGCTCTGGGGCCAACGTCCTGACTTTC
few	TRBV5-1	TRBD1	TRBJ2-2	CASSLGWTGRRTGELFF	TGCGCCAGCAGCTTGGGATGGACAGGGAGGCGAACCGGGGAGCTGTTTTTT
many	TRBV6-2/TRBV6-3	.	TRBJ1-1	CASSYSGSGQTEAFF	TGTGCCAGCAGTTACAGTGGGAGCGGGCAGACTGAAGCTTTCTTT
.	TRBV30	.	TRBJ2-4	CAGYRTYKNIQYF	TGTGCCGGCTATCGGACCTACAAAAACATTCAGTACTTC
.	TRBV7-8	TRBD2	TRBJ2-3	CASSLGTSGVNTDTQYF	TGTGCCAGCAGCCTTGGGACTAGCGGCGTTAACACAGATACGCAGTATTTT
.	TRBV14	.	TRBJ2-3	CASSQLTGSRADTQYF	TGTGCCAGCAGCCAACTTACGGGATCGAGGGCAGATACGCAGTATTTT
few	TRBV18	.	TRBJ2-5	CASSPGLQQGETQYF	TGTGCCAGCTCACCGGGACTGCAACAGGGAGAGACCCAGTACTTC
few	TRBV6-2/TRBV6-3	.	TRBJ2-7	CASSWDTAYEQYF	TGTGCCAGCAGTTGGGACACCGCCTACGAGCAGTACTTC
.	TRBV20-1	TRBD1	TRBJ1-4	CSALDRINEKLFF	TGCAGTGCCTTGGACAGGATAAATGAAAAACTGTTTTTT
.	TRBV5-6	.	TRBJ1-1	CASSPGALTEAFF	TGTGCCAGCAGCCCAGGGGCCCTCACTGAAGCTTTCTTT
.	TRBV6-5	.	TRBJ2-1	CASSYSSKEFRNEQFF	TGTGCCAGCAGTTACTCGAGTAAGGAGTTTCGGAATGAGCAGTTCTTC
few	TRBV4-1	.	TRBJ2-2	CASSLDPASGTGELFF	TGCGCCAGCAGCCTAGACCCAGCAAGCGGCACCGGGGAGCTGTTTTTT
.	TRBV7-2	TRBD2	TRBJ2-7	CASSLQGGGAYEQYF	TGTGCCAGCAGCTTACAGGGCGGGGGGGCGTATGAGCAGTACTTC
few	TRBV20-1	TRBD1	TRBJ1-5	CSANRRDRGMSSNQPQHF	TGCAGTGCTAATCGCCGGGACAGGGGGATGTCGAGCAATCAGCCCCAGCATTTT
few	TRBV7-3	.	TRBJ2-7	CASSPGNQGDEQYF	TGTGCCAGCAGCCCAGGGAACCAGGGCGACGAGCAGTACTTC
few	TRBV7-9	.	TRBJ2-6	CASSLLRPSGANVLTF	TGTGCCAGCAGCTTACTGAGACCCTCTGGGGCCAACGTCCTGACTTTC
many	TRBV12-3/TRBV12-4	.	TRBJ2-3	CASSTTGASTDTQYF	TGTGCCAGCAGTACAACGGGAGCTAGCACAGATACGCAGTATTTT
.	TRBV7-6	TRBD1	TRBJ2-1	CASRNRGPYNEQFF	TGTGCCAGCAGAAACAGGGGGCCTTACAATGAGCAGTTCTTC
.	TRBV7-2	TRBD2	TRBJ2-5	CASSPQAGGVQETQYF	TGTGCCAGCAGCCCGCAAGCGGGGGGGGTTCAAGAGACCCAGTACTTC
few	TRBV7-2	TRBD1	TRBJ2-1	CASSSYSGGDEQFF	TGTGCCAGCAGCTCGTATTCAGGGGGCGATGAGCAGTTCTTC
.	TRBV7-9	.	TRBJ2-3	CASSLETDLDTDTQYF	TGTGCCAGCAGCTTAGAGACAGACCTAGACACAGATACGCAGTATTTT
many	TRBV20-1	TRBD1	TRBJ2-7	CSARVRDRGSEQYF	TGCAGTGCTAGAGTTCGGGACAGGGGTTCCGAGCAGTACTTC
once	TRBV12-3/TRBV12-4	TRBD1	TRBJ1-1	CASSPQQGAKAFF	TGTGCCAGCAGTCCTCAACAGGGGGCGAAGGCTTTCTTT
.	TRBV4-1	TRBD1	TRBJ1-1	CASSTGGAGGTEAFF	TGCGCCAGCAGTACAGGGGGCGCGGGTGGTACTGAAGCTTTCTTT
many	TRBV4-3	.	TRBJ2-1	CASSQGLPNGEQFF	TGCGCCAGCAGCCAAGGGCTCCCTAATGGTGAGCAGTTCTTC
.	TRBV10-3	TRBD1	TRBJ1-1	CAISESGQTEAFF	TGTGCCATCAGTGAGTCGGGACAGACTGAAGCTTTCTTT
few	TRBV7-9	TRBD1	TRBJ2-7	CASSSWDRVHEQYF	TGTGCCAGCAGTTCTTGGGACAGGGTCCACGAGCAGTACTTC
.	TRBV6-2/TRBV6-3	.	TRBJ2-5	CATAARETQYF	TGTGCCACAGCAGCCAGGGAGACCCAGTACTTC
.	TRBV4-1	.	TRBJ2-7	CASSQVTGLEQYF	TGCGCCAGCAGCCAAGTTACGGGGCTCGAGCAGTACTTC
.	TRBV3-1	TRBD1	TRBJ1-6	CASSAGTDNSPLHF	TGTGCCAGCAGCGCCGGGACAGATAATTCACCCCTCCACTTT
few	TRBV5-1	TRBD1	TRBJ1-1	CASSVTGETEAFF	TGCGCCAGCAGCGTTACAGGGGAAACTGAAGCTTTCTTT
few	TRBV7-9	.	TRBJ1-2	CASTPRVNPYGYTF	TGTGCCAGCACCCCCAGGGTAAACCCGTATGGCTACACCTTC
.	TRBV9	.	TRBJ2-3	CASSVGWIDTQYF	TGTGCCAGCAGCGTAGGGTGGATAGATACGCAGTATTTT
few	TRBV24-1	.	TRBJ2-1	CATEGRGTYNEQFF	TGTGCCACCGAGGGAAGGGGCACCTACAATGAGCAGTTCTTC